This T cell receptor beta chain was recorded in a study of blood T cell repertoires in COVID-19 (dated by TCRdb to the early 2020s). For the study in its entirety: The collaborator samples originated in the United States, Italy and Spain and spanned the acute and convalescent phases of COVID-19. The material from the prospective study consisted of cDNA or gDNA derived from T cells, B-cell-depleted T cells, or PBMCs. The dataset comprised deeply sampled blood TCRbeta repertoires from subjects exposed to, actively infected with, or recovered from COVID-19. A freely available public database, intended as a resource for researchers studying the immune response to SARS-CoV-2, is where the repertoires were released. The samples were drawn from two sources: the first 160 participants of the ongoing ImmuneRACE study, and approximately 1,300 subjects contributed by 6 global collaborators. Sample metadata almost always included a de-identified subject ID, COVID-19 status, age in years and sex. HLA class I and class II types, where available, came from metadata supplied by the sample provider rather than from assay-based typing.

Each collaborating institution followed its own protocols to collect whole blood in K2EDTA tubes. For TCRbeta analysis, collaborators shipped samples in one of three forms: frozen whole blood, isolated PBMCs, or DNA extracted from either of those sample types. Concerning this clone: No cognate antigen has been identified for it. Base quality data are lacking; no much larger clone is found one base away.

General findings and caveats noted by the study authors: Clinical and demographic metadata were provided uncurated, with the amount varying by source and participant.

Including cysteine and phenylalanine, the CDR3 has 19 amino acids. Kept here is only the CDR3 DNA, which spans 57 bases and is read in frame from base 1. According to the germline V gene, CDR1 reads LGHNA and CDR2 reads YSLEER. For this chain, trimming is 1 base at the V end and 5 bases at the J end, and the number of junction bases without a gene match is 17. TCRbeta CDR3 regions were amplified from genomic DNA using the immunoSEQ Assay, a bias-controlled multiplex PCR. The study's processing was this. Within the assay, amplification of reference gene primers was used to estimate how many nucleated cells each sample contained. Sequence reads were collapsed and filtered to measure the absolute abundance of every unique TCRbeta CDR3 rearrangement. For each sample, productive Simpson clonality was calculated by taking the square root of Simpson's diversity index across productive rearrangements. The clones in this table, taken by TCRdb from immuneACCESS, are in-frame only. Not every clone is retained; where verified, under half of the shortfall comes from an unresolved V gene, and the cause of the rest is unknown. V and J calls and clone size are given by that table; D and trimming were obtained from the DNA. This sample gives around 620,000 clones in total; about 87% of them show up just once. Over 0.2% of the sample comes from the top ten.

The chain joins TRBV4-3 to TRBJ2-7; TRBD1 lines up with 10 middle nucleotides. This clonotype originated in a woman aged 18 to 35 with acute or convalescent COVID-19. Sequencing input: peripheral blood. The CDR3 here reads CASSQAGGPGQGEGHEQYF. The nucleotides read TGCGCCAGCAGCCAAGCCGGGGGCCCTGGACAGGGGGAGGGCCACGAGCAGTACTTC.